One T cell receptor beta chain is described in this entry. The method was immunoSEQ multiplex PCR; TCRdb's version includes in-frame clones alone and lacks a portion of them. Among fewer than 900,000 clones, more than 70% were seen once, and the ten largest hold 1.5%. This sample stems from a study of Ad26.COV2.S vaccination and SARS-CoV-2 variants. The CDR3 covers 14 residues. The germline gives CDR1 GTSNPN, CDR2 SVGIG (reference sequence). V gave up 2 bases and J gave up 6 bases, with 13 bases separating them. Treatment given: 15 to 20 received Ad26.COV2.S at low or high dose, single or two shots; about 5 received placebo; per-sample allocation not given. Each sample was drawn 63 days after the first injection (of vaccine or placebo).

Specimen: peripheral blood, collected in a trial of Ad26.COV2.S vaccine versus placebo. The chain uses TRBV30 and TRBJ1-4; unclear D gene. This clonotype originated in a person aged 18-60 years who received the Ad26.COV2.S COVID-19 vaccine or a placebo. Here the CDR3 reads CAWSSDGSYEKLFF. CDR3 bases: TGTGCCTGGAGTTCTGACGGGAGTTATGAAAAACTGTTTTTT.